Each of the 13 T cell receptor beta chains below was sequenced from the same sample in a study of CD8 T cells in ankylosing spondylitis. Study results and caveats: A TCR beta motif of 7 or 8 highly homologous variants appeared characteristic of ankylosing spondylitis blood.

Their antigen targets remain unknown. TCRdb reanalysed the 5' RACE reads using MiXCR and keeps one entry per CDR3 protein. The sample lists hundreds of thousands of distinct CDR3 sequences; about 11% were seen once. Sequencing was performed on blood, either unsorted or a sorted T cell fraction (not recorded which). Receptors originate from a male donor with ankylosing spondylitis.

The sample holds a few counts of this clonotype. The gene calls are TRBV5-1 and TRBJ1-1, with unresolved D. The CDR3 is made up of 16 amino acids. V was trimmed by 1 base and J by 0 bases, leaving 13 bases between them. Germline lookup yields CDR1 SGHRS and CDR2 YFSETQ. CDR3 bases: TGCGCCAGCAGCTTGTCGGTCAGCAGGCTGAACACTGAAGCTTTCTTT. This translates into CASSLSVSRLNTEAFF.

This clonotype was counted many times. This chain links TRBV15 with TRBJ2-7, with D possibly called TRBD1 or TRBD2 (6 bases each). Per the germline V gene, CDR1 is LNHNV and CDR2 is YYDKDF (reference sequence). The CDR3 sequence is 14 residues long. The V end was cut by 0 bases, the J end by 1 base, with 7 bases between. In DNA, the CDR3 is TGTGCCACCAGCAGAGAAGGGGGGTCCTACGAGCAGTACTTC. The encoded protein is CATSREGGSYEQYF.

The chain is built from TRBV13 and TRBJ2-1; maybe TRBD2 (6 bases). The germline V and J ends were trimmed by 5 bases and 16 bases, with 18 bases remaining between them. CDR3 length equals 12 residues. From germline, CDR1 is PRHDT and CDR2 FYEKMQ (reference sequence). The CDR3 protein is CASSVDTGTAFF. The CDR3, as DNA: TGTGCCAGCAGCGTAGATACCGGGACTGCCTTCTTC.

In DNA, the CDR3 is TGTGCCAGCAGCTTACATTTACCGAAGGAACTCCCAGAGACCCAGTACTTC. Protein: CASSLHLPKELPETQYF. V is TRBV7-2 and J is TRBJ2-5; no clear D gene. CDR1 is SGHTA and CDR2 is FQGNSA in the germline V gene. This CDR3 comprises 17 residues. V lost 2 bases, J lost 4 bases, and 20 bases lay in between.

This clonotype was detected only a few times. The rearrangement links TRBV12-3 or TRBV12-4 to TRBJ2-2; the D is unclear. There are 13 residues in the CDR3. V lost 6 bases to trimming and J lost 4 bases, with 9 bases between them. The CDR3 reads CASRSLSTGELFF. The CDR3 coding sequence is TGTGCCAGCAGATCCCTTTCCACCGGGGAGCTGTTTTTT.

In its sample, this clonotype was seen a few times. The V call is TRBV7-2, the J call TRBJ1-6; D unclear. The CDR3 covers 14 residues. Germline CDR1 reads SGHTA; CDR2 reads FQGNSA. V was clipped by 4 bases and J by 11 bases, with 15 bases between them. The CDR3: CASSWSGGEPPLHF. CDR3 coding DNA: TGTGCCAGCAGCTGGTCGGGTGGGGAGCCACCCCTCCACTTT.

The rearrangement links TRBV2 to TRBJ2-2; 8 nucleotides match TRBD1. The CDR3 has 15 amino acids. Germline V lookup: CDR1 SNHLY, CDR2 FYNNEI. V was pared by 4 bases and J by 6 bases, with 7 bases of the junction left unmatched. The CDR3 sequence: CASSAVDRASGELFF. The CDR3 DNA sequence: TGTGCCAGCAGTGCTGTGGACAGGGCCTCCGGGGAGCTGTTTTTT.

This clonotype has ten or more counts. The V gene is TRBV27, the J gene TRBJ2-7; D remains ambiguous. V was pared by 0 bases and J by 0 bases, with 12 bases between. There are 16 residues in the CDR3. Germline-derived CDR1 and CDR2 are MNHEY and SMNVEV (reference sequence). DNA of the CDR3: TGTGCCAGCAGTTTATCGTTCGGGCCCTTCTCCTACGAGCAGTACTTC. Amino acids: CASSLSFGPFSYEQYF.

The chain links TRBV28 to TRBJ2-7, with a possible D match to TRBD1 (6 bases). Trimming shortened V by 2 bases and J by 7 bases, and 12 bases separated the two germline ends. The CDR3 extends over 13 amino acids. Per germline, CDR1 MDHEN and CDR2 SYDVKM. CDR3 nucleotides: TGTGCCAGCAGTTTACAGGGGATGAGGGAGCAGTACTTC. Its translation: CASSLQGMREQYF.

The chain employs TRBV6-4 and TRBJ1-5, with D unresolved. Trimming took off 0 bases at V and 6 bases at J, with 3 bases between the two ends. The CDR3 runs to 12 residues. Germline V gene lookup returns CDR1 MRHNA and CDR2 SNTAGT. CDR3 DNA: TGTGCCAGCAGTGACTCGGGTCAGCCCCAGCATTTT. Translation gives CASSDSGQPQHF.

The chain has TRBV20-1 and TRBJ1-4; 9 bases map to TRBD1. The V gene end was trimmed by 0 bases and the J gene end by 4 bases; junction bases not matched to a gene: 3. Germline V gene lookup returns CDR1 DFQATT and CDR2 SNEGSKA (reference sequence). The CDR3 is 15 amino acids. CDR3 nucleotide sequence: TGCAGTGCTAGAGATGCGGGACAGGGTAATGAAAAACTGTTTTTT. Its translation: CSARDAGQGNEKLFF.

This clonotype has at least ten counts. This chain connects TRBV12-3 or TRBV12-4 to TRBJ1-2; D gene uncertain. The CDR3 covers 13 residues. Trimming removed 3 bases at V and 3 bases at J, with 8 bases between. The CDR3 loop is CASSFGEYYGYTF. The CDR3 DNA reads as TGTGCCAGCAGTTTTGGGGAATACTATGGCTACACCTTC.

This chain uses TRBV5-1 with TRBJ2-3; D not resolved. V lost 0 bases and J 2 bases, leaving 7 bases between the germline ends. The CDR3 runs to 14 residues. CDR1 and CDR2 (germline): SGHRS, YFSETQ. The CDR3 spells CASSLASYTDTQYF. The CDR3 DNA follows: TGCGCCAGCAGCTTGGCCAGCTACACAGATACGCAGTATTTT. The whole variable domain, filled in from reference TRBV5-1 and TRBJ2-3, reads KAGVTQTPRYLIKTRGQQVTLSCSPISGHRSVSWYQQTPGQGLQFLFEYFSETQRNKGNFPGRFSGRQFSNSRSEMNVSTLELGDSALYLCASSLASYTDTQYFGPGTRLTVL.